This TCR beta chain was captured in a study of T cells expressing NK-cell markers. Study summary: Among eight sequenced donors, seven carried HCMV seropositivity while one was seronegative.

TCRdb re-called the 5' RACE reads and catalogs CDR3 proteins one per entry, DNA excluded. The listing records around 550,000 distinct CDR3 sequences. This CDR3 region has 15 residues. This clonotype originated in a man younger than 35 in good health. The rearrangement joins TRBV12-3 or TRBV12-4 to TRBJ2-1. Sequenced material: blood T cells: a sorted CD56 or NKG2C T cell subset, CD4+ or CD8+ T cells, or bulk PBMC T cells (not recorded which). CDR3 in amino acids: CASSFSVKGYNEQFF.